This T cell receptor (beta chain) was observed in a study of blood T cell repertoires in COVID-19. Background on the study: Samples taken during acute and convalescent COVID-19 were collected in the United States, Italy and Spain. In each case, the material was cDNA or gDNA derived from T cells, B-cell-depleted T cells, or PBMCs.

This CDR3 is built from 15 residues. Authors' methods: Scientists estimated how many nucleated cells there were by amplifying reference gene primers. This table comes from immunoSEQ multiplex PCR, and its TCRdb copy is limited to in-frame clones, with some not included. The V and J calls and the clone size are those of that table, but D and trimming were determined from the DNA. Of under 200,000 clones listed, about 85% are singletons. The specimen was peripheral blood. The origin of this receptor is a man between 60 and 75 years old who had recovered from COVID-19. The rearrangement joins TRBV21-1 to TRBJ2-4; TRBD1 is the table's D call and was not checked against the DNA. TRBV21-1 is a recognized pseudogene. CDR3 in amino acids: CASSKVGREGHIQYF. The CDR3, as DNA: TGTGCCAGCAGCAAAGTTGGCAGGGAAGGGCACATTCAGTACTTC.